Below are 9 T cell receptor beta chains sequenced from a single sample in a study of cytomegalovirus exposure and HLA in healthy donors. The study ran its PCR with 60 Vbeta and 13 Jbeta primers. Measured with immunoSEQ multiplex PCR; TCRdb has only the in-frame clones, and not every one. Among some 200,000 clones listed, more than 80% were seen once. The source material was PBMCs. All receptors derive from a boy younger than 18 in good health and CMV-seronegative.

The rearrangement links TRBV5-1 to TRBJ2-3, with 7 nucleotides matching TRBD1. V gave up 6 bases and J gave up 6 bases; unmatched junction bases: 7. This CDR3 contains 13 residues. Per the germline V gene, CDR1 is SGHRS and CDR2 is YFSETQ. CDR3 residues: CASTQTGTDTQYF. The CDR3 DNA reads as TGCGCCAGCACACAGACAGGGACGGATACGCAGTATTTT.

In this sample, this clone turned up a few times. The chain joins TRBV29-1 to TRBJ2-3; D might be TRBD2 (6 bases). Germline V gene data show CDR1 as SQVTM and CDR2 as ANQGSEA. This CDR3 has 13 amino acids. Deletions cut 4 bases from V and 2 bases from J, with 10 bases between. CDR3 DNA: TGCAGCGTTGGAGGGAGGCACACAGATACGCAGTATTTT. It encodes CSVGGRHTDTQYF.

This clone was seen only once. The chain has TRBV2 and TRBJ2-5; TRBD2 matches at 14 bases. The J segment lost 0 bases and the V segment lost 7 bases, leaving 10 bases of the junction unmatched. From germline, CDR1 is SNHLY and CDR2 FYNNEI. The CDR3 has 18 residues. The CDR3 loop is CASTARLAGGVDQETQYF. Here the CDR3 DNA reads TGTGCCAGCACCGCGAGACTAGCGGGAGGGGTAGACCAAGAGACCCAGTACTTC.

The chain combines TRBV27 with TRBJ1-2, with 7 bases aligning to TRBD1. Trimming took 4 bases from V and 6 from J; bases not matched to a gene: 14. The CDR3 covers 16 residues. The germline gives CDR1 MNHEY, CDR2 SMNVEV (reference sequence). The CDR3 is CASSSLDRVYSDGYTF. The CDR3 DNA reads as TGTGCCAGCAGTTCTTTAGACAGGGTGTATTCGGATGGCTACACCTTC.

The rearrangement links TRBV7-2 to TRBJ2-4; TRBD2 agrees at 8 bases. Trimming cost V 1 base and J 3 bases; bases outside gene matches: 8. Germline V gives CDR1 SGHTA, CDR2 FQGNSA. The length of the CDR3 is 17 residues. CDR3 sequence reads: CASSLGSGGAVKNIQYF. CDR3 DNA sequence: TGTGCCAGCAGCTTAGGATCGGGGGGGGCCGTCAAAAACATTCAGTACTTC. Drawing the rest from reference TRBV7-2 and TRBJ2-4, the complete variable domain is GAGVSQSPSNKVTEKGKDVELRCDPISGHTALYWYRQSLGQGLEFLIYFQGNSAPDKSGLPSDRFSAERTGGSVSTLTIQRTQQEDSAVYLCASSLGSGGAVKNIQYFGAGTRLSVL.

A single count supports this clone. The genes are TRBV6-5 and TRBJ1-1; the D gene is possibly TRBD1 (5 bases). Trimming took 7 bases from V and 0 from J, leaving 9 bases between them. This CDR3 has 13 amino acids. Germline lookup yields CDR1 MNHEY and CDR2 SVGAGI. The CDR3 reads CASKRGMNTEAFF. The DNA for the CDR3 is TGTGCCAGCAAGCGGGGCATGAACACTGAAGCTTTCTTT.

Of note for this clone: Within the sample, other DNA sequences also encode this same CDR3. V is TRBV19 and J is TRBJ1-2; D perhaps matches TRBD1 (5 bases). Trimming removed 1 base from V and 8 bases from J, with 11 bases in between. The CDR3 is made up of 13 amino acids. Germline CDR1 is LNHDA and CDR2 is SQIVND (reference sequence). Here the CDR3 reads CASSIGQGGGYTF. The CDR3 region has the DNA TGTGCCAGTAGTATAGGGCAGGGTGGAGGCTACACCTTC.

This sequence joins TRBV5-1 and TRBJ1-6; 7 nucleotides line up with TRBD1. CDR1 and CDR2 (germline): SGHRS, YFSETQ. The CDR3 runs 16 residues. V dropped 2 bases and J dropped 7; count of bases not matched to a gene: 9. The CDR3 reads CASSLDPTGLNSPLHF. For the CDR3, the DNA is TGCGCCAGCAGCTTAGACCCGACAGGGTTAAATTCACCCCTCCACTTT.

This clone was seen just once. This rearrangement joins TRBV10-3 to TRBJ1-1; 7 bases map to TRBD1. Germline CDR1 is ENHRY and CDR2 is SYGVKD. This CDR3 contains 16 residues. After removal of 4 bases from V and 4 bases from J, the junction contained 12 bases not matched to a gene. In DNA form, the CDR3 reads TGTGCCATCAGTGGGCATCATACTCGGGACAGCACTGAAGCTTTCTTT. Protein product: CAISGHHTRDSTEAFF.